This T cell receptor (beta chain) was captured in a study of cytomegalovirus exposure and HLA in healthy donors. About the study: For the approximately 430 genotyped donors, about 79% fell within the Caucasian-associated ancestry cluster.

PCR amplification relied on 60 Vbeta primers (plus 13 Jbeta primers). The data were produced by immunoSEQ multiplex PCR, yet TCRdb's version contains in-frame clones alone and is incomplete. Of around 140,000 clones listed, around 80% are singletons. From germline, CDR1 is MNHEY and CDR2 SMNVEV (reference sequence). V gave up 2 bases and J gave up 5 bases, with 15 bases separating them. The CDR3 sequence is 15 residues long. This rearrangement joins TRBV27 to TRBJ2-5; D is unresolved. The clonotype comes from a middle-aged man in good health and CMV-seronegative. The material sequenced was PBMCs. The DNA of the CDR3 is TGTGCCAGCAGTTTAGGTGCGGAGCCTCGGGAGACCCAGTACTTC. The encoded protein is CASSLGAEPRETQYF.